This TCR beta chain was obtained from a study of CD4 T cells in relation to SARS-CoV-2 and coronaviruses. As regards this clone: The antigen remains unidentified.

Study-wide results and caveats: In roughly 65% of donors, memory CD4+ clonotypes crossrecognized SARS-CoV-2 and at least one common cold coronavirus spike.

Unexposed donor CD4+ T cells date from about 2011-2018, before the COVID-19 pandemic. Profiled with immunoSEQ multiplex PCR; TCRdb holds only in-frame clones, not every one. The data show some 65,000 clones, about 90% seen once. The CDR3 has 11 amino acids. Germline V CDR1 and CDR2: MNHEY, SMNVEV (reference sequence). Deletions cut 3 bases from V and 5 bases from J, with 4 bases between. Sequencing was performed on memory CD4+ T cells from PBMCs. This chain links TRBV27 with TRBJ2-5; no clear D. The receptor comes from a human donor in good health. CDR3 DNA: TGTGCCAGCAGTTTGGGGGAGACCCAGTACTTC. This translates into CASSLGETQYF.